These 13 T cell receptor beta chains were all obtained from the same sample, sequenced in a study of T-cell memory formation after mild COVID-19 (dated by TCRdb to about 2021). Library preparation used 5' RACE. Sequenced on an Illumina NovaSeq 6000. TCRdb reprocessed the public reads (quality trimming at Q25 with fastp, clone calling with MiXCR) and kept in-frame beta chains. Rows with a matching CDR3 protein are joined into one entry that keeps the most common DNA and genes. The sample table shows tens of thousands of distinct CDR3 sequences, and roughly 16% are seen once. Of the sample, under 45% is held by the ten largest clones. Sequencing used PBMCs or a T cell subset sorted from them (not recorded which). The receptors here all came from a man between 18 and 35 years old who had mild COVID-19 (a few samples of this study predate the infection). The sample titles of this study are shuffled in the database, so cell type and time point are left out; the donor was told from shared clones.

The genes are TRBV15 and TRBJ2-1; D may match TRBD1 or TRBD2 (5 bases each). This CDR3 is built from 16 residues. Deletions cut 1 base from V and 6 bases from J, with 16 bases between. Germline V CDR1 and CDR2: LNHNV, YYDKDF (reference sequence). The CDR3 here is CATSRAAGTDRNEQFF. CDR3 sequence (DNA): TGTGCCACCAGCAGAGCTGCCGGGACCGACCGCAATGAGCAGTTCTTC.

This clonotype has only a few counts. J is TRBJ2-3 and V is TRBV7-9; D might be TRBD1 or TRBD2, each matching 7 bases. Trimming cost V 5 bases and J 4 bases, with 16 bases left between them. CDR3 length: 15 amino acids. The germline V gene encodes CDR1 SEHNR and CDR2 FQNEAQ (reference sequence). CDR3 DNA: TGTGCCAGCAGCGACCGACAGGGAGGGGCAGATACGCAGTATTTT. It is translated as CASSDRQGGADTQYF.

This clonotype was counted a few times. The V call is TRBV10-3, the J call TRBJ1-2, with 11 bases aligning to TRBD1. J gave up 5 bases and V 0 bases, and 8 bases lay outside the gene matches. The CDR3 is 17 residues long. Germline-derived CDR1 and CDR2 are ENHRY and SYGVKD. CDR3 nucleotide sequence: TGTGCCATCAGTGAGTCGCCAAGGACAGGGGGCAGGTATGGCTACACCTTC. It codes for CAISESPRTGGRYGYTF.

The genes are TRBV27 and TRBJ1-5; D is possibly TRBD1 (5 bases). Germline CDR1 MNHEY, CDR2 SMNVEV (reference sequence). The CDR3 is 14 amino acids. Trimming cost V 2 bases and J 3 bases, with 8 bases left between them. The CDR3 nucleotides are TGTGCCAGCAGTTTACGGGGGGTCAATCAGCCCCAGCATTTT. It is translated as CASSLRGVNQPQHF.

J is TRBJ1-5 and V is TRBV28, with a weak D call TRBD1 (5 bases). V was cut by 1 base and J by 2 bases, with 9 bases left in between. Per the germline V gene, CDR1 is MDHEN and CDR2 is SYDVKM. The length of the CDR3 is 15 residues. This chain's CDR3 is CASSLYVGGNQPQHF. The CDR3 nucleotides are TGTGCCAGCAGTTTATACGTGGGGGGCAATCAGCCCCAGCATTTT.

The table lists this clonotype with a few counts. This chain joins TRBV10-3 and TRBJ2-7; the match to TRBD2 covers 8 bases. This CDR3 comprises 11 residues. V was clipped by 10 bases and J by 1 base; unmatched bases: 0. The germline V gene encodes CDR1 ENHRY and CDR2 SYGVKD. The CDR3 loop reads CASGGSYEQYF. The DNA of the CDR3 is TGTGCCAGCGGGGGGTCCTACGAGCAGTACTTC.

This clonotype was observed a handful of times. This rearrangement joins TRBV7-9 to TRBJ1-1; D gene ambiguous. CDR3 length: 12 residues. V shed 5 bases and J shed 5 bases, with 9 bases lying between them. Germline V gene data show CDR1 as SEHNR and CDR2 as FQNEAQ (reference sequence). As DNA, the CDR3 is TGTGCCAGCAGCCCGTATGGGACTGAAGCTTTCTTT. Protein: CASSPYGTEAFF. Full variable domain (outside the CDR3, taken from reference TRBV7-9 and TRBJ1-1): DTGVSQNPRHKITKRGQNVTFRCDPISEHNRLYWYRQTLGQGPEFLTYFQNEAQLEKSRLLSDRFSAERPKGSFSTLEIQRTEQGDSAMYLCASSPYGTEAFFGQGTRLTVV.

The V call is TRBV4-1, the J call TRBJ2-5; TRBD1 agrees at 7 bases. With 1 base clipped from V and 4 bases from J, the junction kept 6 bases outside the gene matches. From germline, CDR1 is MGHRA and CDR2 YSYEKL. CDR3 length equals 15 residues. Written as DNA, the CDR3 is TGCGCCAGCAGCCAAGTGGGACAGTTCCTAGAGACCCAGTACTTC. Its protein is CASSQVGQFLETQYF.

This clonotype was found a few times. This chain uses TRBV29-1 with TRBJ2-4; either TRBD1 or TRBD2 may supply D (5 bases each). CDR1 and CDR2 from the germline V gene are SQVTM and ANQGSEA. Between the trimmed V and J ends, which lost 7 bases and 3 bases, there was a span of 13 bases. CDR3 length equals 13 residues. The CDR3 here is CSGCWGIKNIQYF. CDR3 bases: TGCAGCGGATGTTGGGGGATCAAAAACATTCAGTACTTC.

This sequence joins TRBV7-9 and TRBJ2-7; a weak D match, TRBD2 (5 bases). CDR3 length equals 12 residues. Trimming took 5 bases from V and 1 from J, leaving 6 bases between them. CDR1 is SEHNR and CDR2 is FQNEAQ in the germline V gene (reference sequence). CDR3 in amino acids: CASSPGSYEQYF. CDR3 coding DNA: TGTGCCAGCAGCCCGGGATCCTACGAGCAGTACTTC.

In its sample, this clonotype was seen a few times. This rearrangement joins TRBV2 to TRBJ2-1; D is possibly TRBD1 (6 bases). From germline, CDR1 is SNHLY and CDR2 FYNNEI. The CDR3 sequence is 15 residues long. Trimming shortened V by 3 bases and J by 1 base, and 10 bases separated the two germline ends. Here the CDR3 reads CASSDQGSSYNEQFF. CDR3 DNA sequence: TGTGCCAGCAGTGATCAGGGGAGTTCCTACAATGAGCAGTTCTTC.

This clonotype occurred many times. The rearrangement uses TRBV11-2 and TRBJ2-1; 8 bases align to TRBD1. The CDR3 has 13 residues. The germline V gene has CDR1 SGHAT and CDR2 FQNNGV. V shed 3 bases and J 8 bases; nucleotides not matched to a gene: 3. The CDR3 sequence is CASSFDRGYEQFF. The CDR3 nucleotides are TGTGCCAGCAGCTTCGACAGGGGCTATGAGCAGTTCTTC.

This clonotype has ten or more counts. V usage is TRBV10-3 and J usage is TRBJ2-7; D is perhaps TRBD1 (5 bases). V was shortened by 3 bases and J by 3 bases, with 9 bases between the two germline ends. The germline gives CDR1 ENHRY, CDR2 SYGVKD. The CDR3 consists of 13 residues. The CDR3 sequence is CAISDKGDYEQYV. CDR3 DNA: TGTGCCATCAGTGATAAAGGGGACTACGAGCAGTACGTC.